This T cell receptor (beta chain) was found in a study of T cell repertoires in cytomegalovirus infection. Study context: HLA-B-restricted CMV epitopes that are well studied, plus recently identified HLA-C-restricted ones, were used by the study. Shared public TCR beta signatures pointed to both CMV infection and a matching HLA type.

TCRdb reanalysed the reads using MiXCR and keeps one entry per CDR3 protein. The sample includes about 770,000 distinct CDR3 sequences, about 29% seen only once; the top ten take approximately 14%. CDR1 and CDR2 from the germline V gene are MNHEY and SVGAGI. V lost 0 bases and J lost 4, with 12 bases in between. The CDR3 runs 15 residues. Regarding this clonotype: The target antigen is unknown.

This TCR derives from a human donor in good health (CMV status not recorded). Some clones in this sample may be carry-over from other donors' samples. The chain uses TRBV6-5 and TRBJ1-1; TRBD1 is a possible D gene (5 bases). This sample comprised cultured CD8+ T cells from PBMCs, obtained from culture after CMV antigen stimulation. DNA of the CDR3: TGTGCCAGCAGTTACTCGAGAGGGGCGGTCACTGAAGCTTTCTTT. Its translation is CASSYSRGAVTEAFF.